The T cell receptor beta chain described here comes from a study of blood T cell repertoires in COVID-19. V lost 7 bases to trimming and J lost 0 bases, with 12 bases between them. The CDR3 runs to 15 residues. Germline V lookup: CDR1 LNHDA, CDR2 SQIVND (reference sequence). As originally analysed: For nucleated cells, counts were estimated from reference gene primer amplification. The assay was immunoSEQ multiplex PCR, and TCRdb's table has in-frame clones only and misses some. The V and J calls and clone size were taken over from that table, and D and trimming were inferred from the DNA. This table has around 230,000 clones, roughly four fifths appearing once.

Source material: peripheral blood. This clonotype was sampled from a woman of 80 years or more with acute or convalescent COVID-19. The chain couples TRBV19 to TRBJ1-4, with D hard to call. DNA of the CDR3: TGTGCCAGTACCCCGCGGGATGCAACTAATGAAAAACTGTTTTTT. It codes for CASTPRDATNEKLFF.